A single sample is the source of the 2 T cell receptor beta chains below, sequenced in a study of glioma-infiltrating T cells. TCR alpha and beta CDR3 regions were amplified from RNA using iRepertoire nested multiplex PCR. TCRdb ran MiXCR on the multiplex PCR reads and lists one entry per CDR3 protein. The sample lists about 180,000 distinct CDR3 sequences; more than 35% were seen once. The sample comprised glioma tissue, nonneoplastic brain tissue, or PBMCs (not recorded which). These receptors all come from a human donor with low-grade glioma or glioblastoma, undergoing nonglioma brain surgery, or in good health (not recorded which).

In its sample, this clonotype was seen once. It may be a read error: a sequence one base away is much more abundant. The rearrangement uses TRBV6-1 and TRBJ1-6; D unclear. This CDR3 spans 13 amino acids. The germline V gene encodes CDR1 MNHNS and CDR2 SASEGT. V lost 3 bases, J lost 10 bases, and 10 bases lay in between. The CDR3 DNA reads as TGTGCCAGCAGTGACCACGGGGAATCACCCCTCCACTTT. Its translation: CASSDHGESPLHF.

To note about this clonotype: The CDR3 end shows no conserved phenylalanine or tryptophan, and so a read error is likely. The chain has TRBV5-1 and TRBJ1-1; unclear D gene. This CDR3 region has 13 residues. V lost 0 bases and J lost 3, with 6 bases in between. The germline gives CDR1 SGHRS, CDR2 YFSETQ. CDR3 residues: CASSLEYDTEAFS. For the CDR3, the DNA is TGCGCCAGCAGCTTGGAGTACGACACTGAAGCTTTCTCT.